The rows below give T cell receptor beta chains drawn from one sample of a study of T cell repertoires in cytomegalovirus infection. One entry per CDR3 protein results from TCRdb running MiXCR on the reads. The sample holds a few hundred thousand distinct CDR3 sequences, under 45% seen once. These TCRs are of unknown antigen specificity. Sequencing was performed on cultured PBMCs, taken from culture after CMV antigen stimulation. The receptor source for this set is a human donor in good health (CMV status not recorded). Some clones in this sample may be carry-over from other donors' samples. Each CDR3 is given with its conserved first and last residue. D genes are given only for firm matches. Clone size is shown for a subset of rows, as once, few, many or a class of expanded clone.

d_call clone_size j_call v_call cdr3_aa cdr3_nt
NA NA TRBJ2-2 TRBV7-8 CASSLDGAGRTGELFF TGTGCCAGCAGCTTAGACGGAGCCGGCCGCACCGGGGAGCTGTTTTTT
TRBD1 NA TRBJ2-1 TRBV27 CASSLRQGSYNEQFF TGTGCCAGCAGTTTGAGACAGGGTAGCTACAATGAGCAGTTCTTC
TRBD2 once TRBJ2-1 TRBV6-1 CASRSRTSGGYNEQFF TGTGCCAGCAGGTCGCGGACTAGCGGGGGGTACAATGAGCAGTTCTTC
NA NA TRBJ2-2 TRBV3-1 CASSHGSYTGELFF TGTGCCAGCAGCCACGGGTCTTACACCGGGGAGCTGTTTTTT
TRBD1 once TRBJ1-3 TRBV4-3 CASSQDSWGRGPLDTIYF TGCGCCAGCAGCCAAGATTCTTGGGGCAGGGGGCCGTTGGACACCATATATTTT
NA NA TRBJ2-6 TRBV5-1 CASSLILGGANVLTF TGCGCCAGCAGCCTCATCCTGGGAGGGGCCAACGTCCTGACTTTC
NA NA TRBJ2-1 TRBV7-6 CASSLQPRGEQFF TGTGCCAGCAGCTTACAGCCTAGGGGTGAGCAGTTCTTC
NA NA TRBJ2-5 TRBV7-2 CASSLSRRAETQYF TGTGCCAGCAGCTTATCCCGCAGGGCAGAGACCCAGTACTTC
NA NA TRBJ2-6 TRBV7-2 CASSPEANVLTF TGTGCCAGCAGCCCCGAGGCCAACGTCCTGACTTTC
TRBD1 NA TRBJ2-7 TRBV15 CATSRDRTSSYEQYF TGTGCCACCAGCAGGGACAGGACAAGCTCCTACGAGCAGTACTTC
TRBD2 few TRBJ2-3 TRBV7-6 CASSPLAGQSTTDTQYF TGTGCCAGCAGCCCCCTAGCGGGCCAGAGTACCACAGATACGCAGTATTTT
NA NA TRBJ1-5 TRBV7-9 CASSLGSGEHQPQHF TGTGCCAGCAGCTTAGGTTCTGGGGAACATCAGCCCCAGCATTTT
NA few TRBJ1-5 TRBV7-2 CASSPWGVGSNQPQHF TGTGCCAGCAGCCCCTGGGGGGTCGGGAGCAATCAGCCCCAGCATTTT
TRBD1 NA TRBJ1-5 TRBV2 CASRDWGQGFNQPQHF TGTGCCAGCAGGGATTGGGGACAGGGTTTCAATCAGCCCCAGCATTTT
NA NA TRBJ2-1 TRBV6-5 CASSYLRAYSYNEQFF TGTGCCAGCAGTTACCTGAGGGCCTACTCCTACAATGAGCAGTTCTTC
TRBD1 NA TRBJ2-5 TRBV7-3 CASSLGGQGYETQYF TGTGCCAGCAGCTTAGGAGGACAGGGGTATGAGACCCAGTACTTC
NA few TRBJ2-3 TRBV19 CASSLRLDSTDTQYF TGTGCCAGTAGTCTCCGACTCGATTCCACAGATACGCAGTATTTT